One T cell receptor beta chain is described in this entry. What it binds is unknown. Profiled with immunoSEQ multiplex PCR; TCRdb holds only in-frame clones, not every one. The sample has tens of thousands of clones; roughly 77% are singletons. The sample belongs to a study of OX40 agonist ivuxolimab in advanced cancers. Looking at the study overall: Administration of intravenous ivuxolimab to patients occurred every 2 weeks at 0.01 to 10 mg/kg. Enrollees could have had prior anti-PD-1, anti-PD-L1 or anti-CTLA-4 therapy, which 40% to 45% had received. Regarding the study as a whole: Specificity for antigen went undetermined in the expanded peripheral T cells. The average count of expanded clones was higher among CD8+ T cells than among CD4+.

This CDR3 has 14 amino acids. V shed 5 bases and J shed 3 bases, with 11 bases lying between them. In germline, CDR1 is MNHEY, CDR2 SVGAGI. The receptor was isolated from an adult with an advanced solid tumor such as melanoma, head and neck, liver or kidney cancer. The specimen was CD4+ or CD8+ T cells sorted from blood, collected in a trial of the OX40 agonist ivuxolimab. This rearrangement joins TRBV6-5 to TRBJ1-5; TRBD1 might be the D (5 bases). CDR3 coding DNA: TGTGCCAGCAGTCCCGCCAGGGCCAATCAGCCCCAGCATTTT. Amino acids: CASSPARANQPQHF.